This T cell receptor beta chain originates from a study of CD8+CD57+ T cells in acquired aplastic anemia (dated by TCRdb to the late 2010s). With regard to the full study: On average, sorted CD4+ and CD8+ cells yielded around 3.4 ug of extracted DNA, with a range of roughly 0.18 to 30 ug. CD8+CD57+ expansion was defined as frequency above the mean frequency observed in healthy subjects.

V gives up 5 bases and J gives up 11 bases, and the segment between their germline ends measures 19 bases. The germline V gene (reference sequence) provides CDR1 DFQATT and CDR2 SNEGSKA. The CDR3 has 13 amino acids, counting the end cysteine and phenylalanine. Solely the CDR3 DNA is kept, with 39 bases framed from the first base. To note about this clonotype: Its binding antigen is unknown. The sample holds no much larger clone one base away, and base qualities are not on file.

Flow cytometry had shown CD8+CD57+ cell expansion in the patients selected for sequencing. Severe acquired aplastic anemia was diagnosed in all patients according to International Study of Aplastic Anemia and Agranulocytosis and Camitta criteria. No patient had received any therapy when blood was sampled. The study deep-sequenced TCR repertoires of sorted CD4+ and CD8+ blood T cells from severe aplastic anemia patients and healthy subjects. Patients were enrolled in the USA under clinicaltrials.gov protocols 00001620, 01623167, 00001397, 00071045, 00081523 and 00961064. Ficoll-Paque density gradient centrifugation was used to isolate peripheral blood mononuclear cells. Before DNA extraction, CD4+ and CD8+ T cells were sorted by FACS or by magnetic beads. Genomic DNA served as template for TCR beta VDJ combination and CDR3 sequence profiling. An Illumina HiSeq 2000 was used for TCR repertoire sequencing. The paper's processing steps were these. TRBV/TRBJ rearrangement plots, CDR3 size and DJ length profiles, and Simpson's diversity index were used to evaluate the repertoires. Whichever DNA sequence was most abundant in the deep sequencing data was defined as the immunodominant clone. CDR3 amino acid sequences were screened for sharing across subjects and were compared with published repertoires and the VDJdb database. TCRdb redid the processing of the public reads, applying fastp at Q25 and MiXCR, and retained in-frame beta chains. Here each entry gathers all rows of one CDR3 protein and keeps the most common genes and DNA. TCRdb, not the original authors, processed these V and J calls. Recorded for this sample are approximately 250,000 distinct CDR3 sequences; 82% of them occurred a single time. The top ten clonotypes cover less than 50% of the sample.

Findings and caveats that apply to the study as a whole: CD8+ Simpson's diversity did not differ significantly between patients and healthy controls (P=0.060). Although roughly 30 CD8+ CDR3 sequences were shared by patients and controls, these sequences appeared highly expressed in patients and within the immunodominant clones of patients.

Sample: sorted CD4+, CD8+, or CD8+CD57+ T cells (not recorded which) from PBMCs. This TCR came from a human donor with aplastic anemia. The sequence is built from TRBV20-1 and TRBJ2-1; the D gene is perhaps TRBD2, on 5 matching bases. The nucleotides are TGCAGTGCTCAGAGGGAAAGTGGCTACAAGCAGTTCTTC. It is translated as CSAQRESGYKQFF.